This T cell receptor beta chain comes out of a study of cytomegalovirus exposure and HLA in healthy donors. Per the germline V gene, CDR1 is SGDLS and CDR2 is YYNGEE. The CDR3 totals 15 residues. The V end lost 0 bases, the J end lost 2 bases, and 9 bases lay between the germline ends. With 60 Vbeta and 13 Jbeta primers, the PCR was carried out. Here immunoSEQ multiplex PCR was the method, and the copy in TCRdb shows in-frame clones only, minus some. This sample has 90,000 to 120,000 clones, with roughly four fifths found just once. The chain combines TRBV9 with TRBJ1-5; D is uncertain. The sequence was collected from a man aged 18-30 years in good health and CMV-seronegative. Sequenced input: PBMCs. The CDR3 spells CASSVGPEGNQPQHF. DNA for the CDR3: TGTGCCAGCAGCGTAGGACCCGAGGGCAATCAGCCCCAGCATTTT.